Below, 8 T cell receptor beta chains from the same sample are listed, as sequenced in a study of human T cells and chemical hapten exposure. TCRdb analysed the RACE reads with MiXCR anew, one entry per CDR3 protein. The data contain more than 85,000 distinct CDR3 sequences, around 8.8% of them singletons. Indicated time point: pre-sensitization, week 0. Described treatment: therapeutic diphenylcyclopropenone sensitization with weekly scalp DPC. This sample comprised whole blood, obtained in connection with sensitization to the hapten diphenylcyclopropenone (DPC). These receptors came from a middle-aged man with alopecia areata. Some clones in this sample may be carry-over from other donors' samples.

This chain uses TRBV28 with TRBJ2-3, with D hard to call. CDR3 length: 14 amino acids. The ends were cut back, 3 bases at V and 5 bases at J, with 12 bases in the middle. The germline V gene has CDR1 MDHEN and CDR2 SYDVKM. This CDR3 is CASSFRPAQDTQYF. The CDR3 DNA follows: TGTGCCAGCAGTTTCCGCCCGGCCCAAGATACGCAGTATTTT.

Ten or more counts support this clonotype. J is TRBJ2-1 and V is TRBV18, with D unclear. Trimming removed 0 bases from V and 2 bases from J, with 8 bases in between. Germline V CDR1 and CDR2: KGHSH, LQKENI. This CDR3 contains 15 residues. The CDR3: CASSPPQKTYNEQFF. The CDR3 DNA is TGTGCCAGCTCACCACCCCAGAAGACCTACAATGAGCAGTTCTTC.

This clonotype was detected many times. The gene calls are TRBV12-3 or TRBV12-4 and TRBJ1-5; tentative D call: TRBD1 (5 bases). With 2 bases removed from V and 1 base from J, the gap between germline ends came to 15 bases. This CDR3 comprises 17 residues. This chain's CDR3 is CASSLRMMDTSNQPQHF. As DNA, the CDR3 is TGTGCCAGCAGTTTAAGGATGATGGACACCAGCAATCAGCCCCAGCATTTT.

This clonotype was found many times. The chain combines TRBV6-2 or TRBV6-3 with TRBJ1-5; tentative D call: TRBD1 (5 bases). Germline V gene data show CDR1 as MNHEY and CDR2 as SVGEGT. The V gene lost 6 bases and the J gene lost 7 bases, with 10 bases spanning the gap. This CDR3 spans 12 amino acids. CDR3 DNA sequence: TGTGCCAGCAGCCCAGGGAGGCAGCCCCAGCATTTT. This encodes CASSPGRQPQHF.

The chain couples TRBV4-3 to TRBJ2-5, with 7 bases identical to TRBD2. CDR3 length: 13 residues. Trimming removed 5 bases from V and 3 bases from J; junction bases left unmatched: 3. Per germline, CDR1 LGHNA and CDR2 YSLEER. CDR3 sequence (DNA): TGCGCCAGCAGCACGGGACTAAAAGAGACCCAGTACTTC. Protein product: CASSTGLKETQYF.

This sequence joins TRBV19 and TRBJ2-2; no clear D gene. Germline lookup yields CDR1 LNHDA and CDR2 SQIVND (reference sequence). The ends were cut back, 8 bases at V and 3 bases at J, with 10 bases in the middle. There are 13 residues in the CDR3. DNA for the CDR3: TGTGCCAGTGGTCAGACACACACCGGGGAGCTGTTTTTT. This translates into CASGQTHTGELFF.

This chain joins TRBV5-6 and TRBJ2-5; a possible D gene is TRBD2 (5 bases). This CDR3 is built from 16 residues. Trimming removed 0 bases at V and 5 bases at J, with 17 bases between. CDR1 SGHDT and CDR2 YYEEEE come from the germline V gene. CDR3 amino acids: CASSLAWFGERETQYF. CDR3 nucleotide sequence: TGTGCCAGCAGCTTGGCATGGTTCGGGGAACGGGAGACCCAGTACTTC.

A few counts support this clonotype. This rearrangement joins TRBV12-3 or TRBV12-4 to TRBJ2-7, with D possibly TRBD1 on 5 matching bases. The CDR3 has 13 residues. V gave up 7 bases and J gave up 4 bases, with 14 bases separating them. The CDR3: CASKVGPVYEQYF. The CDR3 nucleotides are TGTGCCAGCAAGGTGGGGCCTGTATACGAGCAGTACTTC.